The sequence of this T cell receptor (beta chain) was determined in a study of response to subunit inactivated influenza vaccine. Study conclusions and caveats: The authors offered the suggestion that each seasonal influenza vaccination recruits few new T cells.

The CDR3 loop spans 16 amino acids. With V trimmed by 5 bases and J by 0 bases, 7 bases remained unmatched. CDR1 and CDR2 from the germline V gene are PRHDT and FYEKMQ (reference sequence). MiXCR, run by TCRdb on the RT-PCR reads, gives a single entry per CDR3 protein. The data hold over 450,000 distinct CDR3 sequences, with over 10% observed a single time. Regarding this clonotype: Its antigen remains unidentified.

This chain connects TRBV13 to TRBJ2-3; 8 positions agree with TRBD1. This specimen consisted of PBMCs from blood, obtained roughly 6 weeks after vaccination. The receptor's source is a man over 45 who received an inactivated influenza vaccine. The CDR3 loop reads CASSTRTGISTDTQYF. The CDR3 nucleotides read TGTGCCAGCAGCACCCGGACAGGGATCAGCACAGATACGCAGTATTTT.